Listed below are T cell receptor beta chains from one sample, sequenced in a study of shared clonotypes between healthy human individuals. Only in-frame clones appear in the TCRdb table, and some are missing; sequencing was by immunoSEQ multiplex PCR. This table holds about 980,000 clones, over 75% found once. Sequencing used memory CD4+ T cells sorted from blood. These receptors all come from a man younger than 30 in good health. CDR3s include the opening cysteine and the closing phenylalanine or tryptophan. The D gene is left open where the match is weak. Size values are once, few and many counts, or a class for expanded clones, and some rows have none.

v_call	clone_size	j_call	d_call	cdr3_nt	cdr3_aa
TRBV5-4	.	TRBJ1-1	TRBD1	TGTGCCAGCAGTAAAACAGGGGTGGGGAACACTGAAGCTTTCTTT	CASSKTGVGNTEAFF
TRBV28	once	TRBJ2-5	TRBD1	TGTGCCAGCAGCCCCAGGGGGCGCCGGACCCAGTACTTC	CASSPRGRRTQYF
TRBV2	.	TRBJ1-5	.	TGTGCCAGCAGTCCGAGCCCCAATCAGCCCCAGCATTTT	CASSPSPNQPQHF
TRBV28	.	TRBJ1-5	.	TGTGCCAGCAGGACCCCAAGTGTCGGCAATCAGCCCCAGCATTTT	CASRTPSVGNQPQHF
TRBV28	.	TRBJ1-4	.	TGTGCCAGCAGTCACCGGACGGGGACTAATGAAAAACTGTTTTTT	CASSHRTGTNEKLFF
TRBV28	.	TRBJ2-3	TRBD2	TGTGCCAGCCCTCCCTCGGCTAGCGGGGAAGTAGATACGCAGTATTTT	CASPPSASGEVDTQYF
TRBV19	.	TRBJ2-5	.	TGTGCCAGTAGTACAAAATTCCAAGAGACCCAGTACTTC	CASSTKFQETQYF
TRBV4-3	once	TRBJ1-1	.	TGCGCCAGCAGCAGGGGTTTTGAGACAACCACTGAAGCTTTCTTT	CASSRGFETTTEAFF
TRBV27	.	TRBJ1-2	TRBD1	TGTGCCAGCAGTTTATTGGGACAGGGTGAAAAGGAAGTCTTC	CASSLLGQGEKEVF
TRBV5-6	.	TRBJ2-1	.	TGTGCCAGCACTATCTCCTACAATGAGCAGTTCTTC	CASTISYNEQFF
TRBV29-1	once	TRBJ1-2	TRBD1	TGCAGCACCTTGGAGGGGGCGCAATATGGCTACACCTTC	CSTLEGAQYGYTF